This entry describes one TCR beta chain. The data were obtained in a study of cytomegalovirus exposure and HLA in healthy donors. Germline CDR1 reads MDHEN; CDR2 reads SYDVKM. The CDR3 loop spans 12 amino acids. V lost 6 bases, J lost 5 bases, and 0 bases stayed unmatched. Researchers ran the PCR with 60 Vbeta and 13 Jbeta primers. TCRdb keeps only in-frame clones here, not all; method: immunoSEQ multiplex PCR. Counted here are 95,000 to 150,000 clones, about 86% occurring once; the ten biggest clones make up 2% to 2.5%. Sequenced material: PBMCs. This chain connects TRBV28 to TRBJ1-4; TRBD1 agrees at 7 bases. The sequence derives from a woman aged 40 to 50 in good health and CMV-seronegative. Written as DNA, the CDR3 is TGTGCCAGCAGGACAGGGAATGAAAAACTGTTTTTT. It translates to CASRTGNEKLFF.